The 3 T cell receptor beta chains reported below all come from one sample, sequenced in a study of technical replicates of blood from a handful of donors. Only in-frame clones appear in the TCRdb table, and some are missing; sequencing was by immunoSEQ multiplex PCR. The sample lists 100,000 or so clones; 94% were seen once. Sequencing used T cells isolated from PBMCs. The receptors come from a human donor in good health.

This chain uses TRBV5-1 with TRBJ2-5, with 14 bases aligning to TRBD2. The V segment lost 9 bases and the J segment 1 base; nucleotides outside the gene matches: 5. CDR1 is SGHRS, CDR2 YFSETQ, per germline. The CDR3 consists of 15 residues. The CDR3 DNA reads TGCGCCACCAGGACTAGCGGGGGGATCCAAGAGACCCAGTACTTC. Translated, it gives CATRTSGGIQETQYF.

The genes are TRBV6-4 and TRBJ1-1; TRBD1 matches at 8 bases. Germline V lookup: CDR1 MRHNA, CDR2 SNTAGT. This CDR3 spans 15 amino acids. V lost 3 bases, J lost 3 bases, and 6 bases stayed unmatched. CDR3 sequence: CASSEHGTGDTEAFF. CDR3 DNA: TGTGCCAGCAGTGAGCACGGGACAGGCGACACTGAAGCTTTCTTT.

The chain has TRBV18 and TRBJ1-2; 9 nucleotides match TRBD1. Trimming at V came to 5 bases and at J to 3 bases, leaving 7 bases not matched to a gene. CDR3 length equals 15 residues. Germline-derived CDR1 and CDR2 are KGHSH and LQKENI. The CDR3 coding sequence is TGTGCCAGCTCAGTTCCGGGACAGGGAGACTATGGCTACACCTTC. Amino acids: CASSVPGQGDYGYTF.